The 8 T cell receptor beta chains below were found in one sample sequenced in a study of identical twins. MiXCR was run by TCRdb on the 5' RACE reads, yielding one entry per CDR3 protein. This table holds about 200,000 distinct CDR3 sequences, around 15% found once. This sample was shared with a second study, whose subject was T cells expressing NK-cell markers.

The sequenced sample was CD8+ T cells sorted from blood. All receptors derive from a young woman in good health.

This clonotype was counted only a few times. The chain uses TRBV28 and TRBJ2-3; D unresolved. The CDR3 runs to 11 residues. The V gene's germline CDR1 is MDHEN and CDR2 SYDVKM. The V end was cut by 6 bases, the J end by 10 bases, with 11 bases between. This chain's CDR3 is CASSLLGAQYF. The CDR3 bases are TGTGCCAGCAGCCTCCTGGGTGCGCAGTATTTT.

This chain joins TRBV9 and TRBJ1-2; D is uncertain. Trimming cost V 2 bases and J 4 bases, with 6 bases left between them. The germline V gene encodes CDR1 SGDLS and CDR2 YYNGEE. This CDR3 region has 12 residues. The CDR3 protein is CASSVRSYGYTF. CDR3 bases: TGTGCCAGCAGCGTTCGGAGCTATGGCTACACCTTC. The complete variable domain, with remaining parts taken from reference TRBV9 and TRBJ1-2, reads DSGVTQTPKHLITATGQRVTLRCSPRSGDLSVYWYQQSLDQGLQFLIQYYNGEERAKGNILERFSAQQFPDLHSELNLSSLELGDSALYFCASSVRSYGYTFGSGTRLTVV.

This clonotype was seen a handful of times. The chain carries TRBV20-1 and TRBJ2-5; D is uncertain. CDR3 length: 13 residues. V was clipped by 0 bases and J by 7 bases, with 12 bases between them. The V gene's germline CDR1 is DFQATT and CDR2 SNEGSKA (reference sequence). The CDR3 DNA follows: TGCAGTGCTAGAGATCCGGCGGTCGGGACCCAGTACTTC. Encoded protein: CSARDPAVGTQYF.

The V call is TRBV5-6, the J call TRBJ2-3, with unresolved D. Per the germline V gene, CDR1 is SGHDT and CDR2 is YYEEEE. This CDR3 is built from 11 residues. V gave up 5 bases and J gave up 6 bases, with 7 bases separating them. The CDR3 DNA follows: TGTGCCAGCAGTCAGACGGATACGCAGTATTTT. Its translation is CASSQTDTQYF.

The J gene is TRBJ1-2, the V gene TRBV12-3 or TRBV12-4; 9 nucleotides agree with TRBD1. The CDR3 totals 14 residues. The V and J ends lost 7 bases and 6 bases, in that order; junction bases with no gene match: 9. CDR3: CASTLGGQGNGYTF. The CDR3 region has the DNA TGTGCCAGCACTCTGGGGGGACAGGGCAATGGCTACACCTTC.

This clonotype was picked up a small number of times. The chain employs TRBV7-8 and TRBJ2-3; perhaps TRBD2 as D (6 bases). Germline assignment: CDR1 SGHVS and CDR2 FQNEAQ. CDR3 length: 15 amino acids. V was trimmed by 2 bases and J by 1 base, leaving 10 bases between them. The CDR3 region has the DNA TGTGCCAGCAGCTTATTGGCTAGCGGCACAGATACGCAGTATTTT. It translates to CASSLLASGTDTQYF.

This clonotype was seen more than once but under ten times. The chain links TRBV5-1 to TRBJ2-7, with D possibly TRBD2 on 6 matching bases. Germline V gene lookup returns CDR1 SGHRS and CDR2 YFSETQ. V shed 4 bases and J shed 3 bases, with 8 bases lying between them. CDR3 length: 12 residues. CDR3 DNA: TGCGCCAGCAGCGAGGACTACTACGAGCAGTACTTC. It is translated as CASSEDYYEQYF.

This sequence joins TRBV27 and TRBJ2-7; tentatively, D is TRBD1 or TRBD2 (5 bases each). Germline lookup yields CDR1 MNHEY and CDR2 SMNVEV (reference sequence). The CDR3 is 13 amino acids. The V end lost 4 bases, the J end lost 7 bases, and 14 bases lay between the germline ends. CDR3 sequence (DNA): TGTGCCAGCAGTTATGTGGGGGAAGGGGAGCAGTACTTC. Translation: CASSYVGEGEQYF.